Here is one T cell receptor beta chain with its context. This sample was taken from a study of Ad26.COV2.S vaccination and SARS-CoV-2 variants. The data were produced by immunoSEQ multiplex PCR, yet TCRdb's version contains in-frame clones alone and is incomplete. The data contain under 600,000 clones, approximately 90% of them singletons. Unmatched junction bases numbered 8, after V lost 0 bases and J lost 1 base. The CDR3 sequence is 18 residues long. In germline, CDR1 is SGHDN, CDR2 FVKESK. The sample's treatment: around 19 received Ad26.COV2.S at low or high dose, single or two shots; roughly five received placebo; per-sample allocation not given. Sample collection was performed on day 63 after the first vaccine or placebo injection.

The chain couples TRBV14 to TRBJ2-7; 11 bases agree with TRBD2. This receptor was obtained from a person between 18 and 60 years old who received the Ad26.COV2.S COVID-19 vaccine or a placebo. The sample here was peripheral blood, taken in a trial of Ad26.COV2.S vaccine versus placebo. This chain's CDR3 is CASSQDTPLAGGSYEQYF. CDR3 DNA sequence: TGTGCCAGCAGCCAAGATACCCCCCTAGCGGGGGGATCCTACGAGCAGTACTTC.